This T cell receptor (beta chain) was found in a study of cytomegalovirus exposure and HLA in healthy donors. The V segment lost 6 bases and the J segment 6 bases; nucleotides outside the gene matches: 10. The CDR3 covers 16 residues. Germline CDR1 MNHEY, CDR2 SMNVEV (reference sequence). It was the roughly 120-subject validation cohort, separate from the approximately 670-subject first cohort, to which the donors belonged. This clone appeared a single time. TCRdb's table, derived via immunoSEQ multiplex PCR, lists solely in-frame clones and lacks some. The data show roughly 280,000 clones, roughly 85% seen once.

J is TRBJ2-7 and V is TRBV27; the match to TRBD2 covers 14 bases. Sequencing was performed on PBMCs. The TCR sequence derives from a woman under 30 in good health and CMV-seronegative. The CDR3 here is CASRGLAGGPGGEQYF. In DNA, the CDR3 is TGTGCCAGCAGAGGACTAGCGGGAGGCCCTGGGGGCGAGCAGTACTTC.